This T cell receptor beta chain was recovered during a study of CD8 T cells in ankylosing spondylitis. TCRdb used MiXCR to reprocess the 5' RACE reads, holding one entry per CDR3 protein. The sample contains about 130,000 distinct CDR3 sequences, 7% to 8% of which appear only once. J lost 1 base, V lost 5 bases, and 7 bases had no gene match. The V gene's germline CDR1 is MGHRA and CDR2 YSYEKL. CDR3 length: 15 residues. Material for sequencing was blood, either unsorted or a sorted T cell fraction (not recorded which). The chain joins TRBV4-1 to TRBJ2-7, with 8 nucleotides matching TRBD1. This clonotype was sampled from a female donor with ankylosing spondylitis or in good health (not recorded which). The CDR3, as DNA: TGCGCCAGCAGCTTTGGACAGGGACCATCCTACGAGCAGTACTTC. Residues: CASSFGQGPSYEQYF.